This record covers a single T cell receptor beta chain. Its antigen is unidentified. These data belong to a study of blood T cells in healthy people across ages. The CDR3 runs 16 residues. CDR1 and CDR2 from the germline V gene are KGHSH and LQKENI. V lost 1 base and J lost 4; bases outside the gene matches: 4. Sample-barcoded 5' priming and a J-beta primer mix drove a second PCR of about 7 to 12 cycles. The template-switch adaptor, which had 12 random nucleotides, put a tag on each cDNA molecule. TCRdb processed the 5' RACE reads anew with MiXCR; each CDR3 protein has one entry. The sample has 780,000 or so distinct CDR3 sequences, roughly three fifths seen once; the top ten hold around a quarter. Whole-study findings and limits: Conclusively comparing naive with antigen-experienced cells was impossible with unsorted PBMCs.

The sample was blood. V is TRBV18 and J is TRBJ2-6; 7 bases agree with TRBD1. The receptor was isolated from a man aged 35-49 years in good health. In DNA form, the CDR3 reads TGTGCCAGCTCACCACAGGGGGCCCTCGGGGCCAACGTCCTGACTTTC. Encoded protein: CASSPQGALGANVLTF.